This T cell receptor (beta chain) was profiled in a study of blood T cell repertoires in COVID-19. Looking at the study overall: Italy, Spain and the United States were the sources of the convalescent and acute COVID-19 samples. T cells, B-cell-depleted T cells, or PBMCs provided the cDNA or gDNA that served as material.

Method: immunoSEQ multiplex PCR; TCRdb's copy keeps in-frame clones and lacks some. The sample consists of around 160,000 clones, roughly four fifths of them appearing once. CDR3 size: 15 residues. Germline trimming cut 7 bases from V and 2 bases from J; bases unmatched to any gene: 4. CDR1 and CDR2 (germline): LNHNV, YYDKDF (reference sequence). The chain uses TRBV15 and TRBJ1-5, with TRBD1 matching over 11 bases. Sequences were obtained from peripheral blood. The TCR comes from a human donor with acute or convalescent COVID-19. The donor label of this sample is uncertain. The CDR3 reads CATTGQGAGNQPQHF. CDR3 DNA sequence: TGTGCCACCACCGGACAGGGGGCGGGCAATCAGCCCCAGCATTTT.